The 12 T cell receptor beta chains below all came from one sample that was sequenced in a study of human T cells and chemical hapten exposure. Documented time point: patch test 1, 2 weeks after DPC sensitization. Specified treatment: therapeutic diphenylcyclopropenone sensitization with weekly scalp DPC. Each CDR3 protein is one row after TCRdb ran MiXCR on the RACE reads. Of approximately 90,000 distinct CDR3 sequences in the sample, under 12% were seen once. This material consisted of whole blood, taken in connection with sensitization to the hapten diphenylcyclopropenone (DPC). Source of these receptors: a man aged 35 to 55 with alopecia areata. Some clones in this sample may be carry-over from other donors' samples.

This clonotype has ten or more counts. The rearrangement links TRBV6-5 to TRBJ1-1; D is unresolved. This CDR3 is built from 17 residues. Trimming cost V 6 bases and J 11 bases, with 31 bases left between them. CDR1 and CDR2 from the germline V gene are MNHEY and SVGAGI. This CDR3 reads CASSQQATLGRAFLAFF. CDR3 nucleotide sequence: TGTGCCAGCAGCCAACAAGCCACCCTAGGGAGGGCCTTTCTGGCTTTCTTT.

The V and J genes are TRBV6-5 and TRBJ1-1; D is ambiguous. The CDR3 runs 13 residues. Trimming took 7 bases from V and 3 from J, leaving 12 bases between them. The germline V gene encodes CDR1 MNHEY and CDR2 SVGAGI. The CDR3 DNA sequence: TGTGCCAGCATCGAAAGGGTAGACACTGAAGCTTTCTTT. It encodes CASIERVDTEAFF.

This clonotype appeared a few times. The V and J genes are TRBV7-2 and TRBJ1-5; TRBD1 matches at 8 bases. The germline V gene has CDR1 SGHTA and CDR2 FQGNSA. With V trimmed by 4 bases and J by 3 bases, 5 bases remained unmatched. The CDR3 contains 15 residues. The CDR3 DNA is TGTGCCAGCAGCTCGGACAGGGCCACCAATCAGCCCCAGCATTTT. Translating it yields CASSSDRATNQPQHF.

This clonotype was seen at least ten times. V usage is TRBV29-1 and J usage is TRBJ2-5; D assignment may be TRBD1 or TRBD2 (5 bases each). Germline values: CDR1 SQVTM, CDR2 ANQGSEA. The CDR3 is 14 residues long. V dropped 1 base and J dropped 1 base, with 10 bases sitting between them. The CDR3 region is CSVEGRGFQETQYF. For the CDR3, the DNA is TGCAGCGTTGAAGGACGGGGCTTCCAAGAGACCCAGTACTTC.

This clonotype was counted a few times. It is unclear where the CDR3 begins or ends on the DNA, so no DNA is shown, and the CDR3 is as TCRdb lists it. The J gene is TRBJ2-7, the V gene TRBV29-1; the tabulated D call, TRBD1, remains unverified against the DNA. CDR1 SQVTM and CDR2 ANQGSEA come from the germline V gene. The CDR3 has 13 amino acids, counting both end residues. The CDR3 reads CSVEIVGRGTLYF.

The chain uses TRBV24-1 and TRBJ2-1, with D possibly TRBD1 on 5 matching bases. Germline assignment: CDR1 KGHDR and CDR2 SFDVKD. The CDR3 runs to 13 residues. V was clipped by 9 bases and J by 5 bases, with 13 bases between them. The CDR3 here is CATGVRANNEQFF. CDR3 nucleotide sequence: TGTGCCACCGGGGTCAGGGCAAACAATGAGCAGTTCTTC.

J is TRBJ2-7 and V is TRBV6-2 or TRBV6-3, with 11 bases aligning to TRBD2. CDR3 size: 16 residues. CDR1 and CDR2 (germline): MNHEY, SVGEGT. V shed 5 bases, J shed 4 bases, and the junction held 10 bases outside the gene matches. Here the CDR3 DNA reads TGTGCCAGCAGTCGAGCCACCGGGACTAGCGGTTACGAGCAGTACTTC. Translation: CASSRATGTSGYEQYF.

The rearrangement joins TRBV3-1 to TRBJ2-2, with D hard to call. The length of the CDR3 is 15 residues. Germline V gene lookup returns CDR1 LGHDT and CDR2 YNNKEL (reference sequence). The germline V and J ends were trimmed by 1 base and 1 base, with 7 bases remaining between them. CDR3 DNA sequence: TGTGCCAGCAGCCAAGGACAACTGAACACCGGGGAGCTGTTTTTT. Translated, it gives CASSQGQLNTGELFF.

The rearrangement uses TRBV14 and TRBJ2-1; possibly TRBD1 for D (5 bases). V lost 3 bases to trimming and J lost 1 base, with 10 bases between them. The CDR3 length is 15 residues. Germline loops: CDR1 SGHDN, CDR2 FVKESK. This CDR3 reads CASSHRVVSYNEQFF. CDR3 coding DNA: TGTGCCAGCAGCCACAGGGTTGTGTCCTACAATGAGCAGTTCTTC.

Ten or more counts support this clonotype. V is TRBV21-1 and J is TRBJ2-7; the table's D gene call, TRBD1, was not cross checked with the DNA. TRBV21-1 is a documented pseudogene. CDR3 length equals 13 residues. CDR3 residues: CASSRRGHDEQYV. CDR3 DNA: TGTGCCAGCAGCCGCAGGGGGCACGACGAGCAGTACGTC.

This clonotype was seen repeatedly, ten times or more. The rearrangement joins TRBV2 to TRBJ2-7, with TRBD2 matching over 14 bases. CDR3 length: 17 amino acids. V gave up 2 bases and J gave up 9 bases; unmatched junction bases: 12. Germline loops: CDR1 SNHLY, CDR2 FYNNEI. The CDR3 DNA reads as TGTGCCAGCAGTGAAACCTGGGCGACTAGCGGGAGGGCCCGGCAGTACTTC. It translates to CASSETWATSGRARQYF.

The table lists this clonotype with many counts. The gene calls are TRBV7-6 and TRBJ1-1, with D possibly matching TRBD1 (6 bases). Germline CDR1 and CDR2: SGHVS and FNYEAQ. Trimming cost V 5 bases and J 1 base, with 14 bases left between them. The CDR3 extends over 15 amino acids. Written as DNA, the CDR3 is TGTGCCAGCAGCCTGTCCCGGGACAAGAACACTGAAGCTTTCTTT. Its protein product is CASSLSRDKNTEAFF.